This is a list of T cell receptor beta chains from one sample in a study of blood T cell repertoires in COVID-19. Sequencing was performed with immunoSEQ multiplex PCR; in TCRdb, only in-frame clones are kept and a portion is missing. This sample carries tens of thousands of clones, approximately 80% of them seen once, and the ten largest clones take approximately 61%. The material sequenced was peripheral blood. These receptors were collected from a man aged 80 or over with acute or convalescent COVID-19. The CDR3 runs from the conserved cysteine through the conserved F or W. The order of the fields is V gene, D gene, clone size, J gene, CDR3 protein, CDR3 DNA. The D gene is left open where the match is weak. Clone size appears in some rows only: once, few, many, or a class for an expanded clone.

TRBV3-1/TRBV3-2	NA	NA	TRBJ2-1	CASSEDRSSYNEQFF	TGTGCCAGCAGCGAAGACAGAAGCTCCTACAATGAGCAGTTCTTC
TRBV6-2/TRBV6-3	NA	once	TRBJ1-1	CASSNREVLPNTEAFF	TGTGCCAGCAGTAACAGGGAAGTGCTCCCGAACACTGAAGCTTTCTTT
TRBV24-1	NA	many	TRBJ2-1	CATSDQQGSYNEQFF	TGTGCCACCAGTGATCAACAGGGCTCCTACAATGAGCAGTTCTTC
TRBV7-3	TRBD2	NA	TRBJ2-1	CASSSSGVPSSYNEQFF	TGTGCCAGCAGCTCTAGCGGGGTACCATCCTCCTACAATGAGCAGTTCTTC
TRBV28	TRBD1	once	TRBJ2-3	CASSKAPGGTNTQYF	TGTGCCAGCAGTAAAGCGCCAGGGGGCACTAATACGCAGTATTTT
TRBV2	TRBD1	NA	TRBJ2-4	CASSGQGAGNIQYF	TGTGCCAGCAGTGGGCAGGGGGCGGGTAACATTCAGTACTTC
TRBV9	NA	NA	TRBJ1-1	CASSVRPSNTEAFF	TGTGCCAGCAGCGTACGTCCTTCGAACACTGAAGCTTTCTTT
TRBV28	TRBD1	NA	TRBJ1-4	CASSVGGQGYEKLFF	TGTGCCAGCAGCGTCGGCGGACAGGGATATGAAAAACTGTTTTTT
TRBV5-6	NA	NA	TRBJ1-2	CASSLGREDYGYTF	TGTGCCAGCAGCTTGGGGAGGGAGGACTATGGCTACACCTTC
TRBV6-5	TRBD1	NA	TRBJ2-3	CASSRDRVGDTQYF	TGTGCCAGCAGTAGGGACAGGGTGGGGGATACGCAGTATTTT
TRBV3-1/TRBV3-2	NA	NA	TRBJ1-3	CASSMTVRNTIYF	TGTGCCAGCAGCATGACAGTTAGGAACACCATATATTTT
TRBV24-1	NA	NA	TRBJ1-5	CATSGQGNGNQPQHF	TGTGCCACCAGTGGTCAGGGGAATGGCAATCAGCCCCAGCATTTT
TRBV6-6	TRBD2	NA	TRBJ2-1	CASSLTLATSGGGRYNEQFF	TGTGCCAGCAGCCTTACTCTGGCGACTAGCGGGGGGGGGAGATACAATGAGCAGTTCTTC
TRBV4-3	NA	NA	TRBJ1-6	CASSRQGQGTNSPLHF	TGCGCCAGCAGCCGCCAAGGTCAGGGCACTAATTCACCCCTCCACTTT
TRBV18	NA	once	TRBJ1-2	CASSPDKYYGYTF	TGTGCCAGCTCACCTGACAAATACTATGGCTACACCTTC
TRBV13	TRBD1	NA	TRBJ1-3	CASSMTGAGNTIYF	TGTGCCAGCAGCATGACAGGGGCTGGAAACACCATATATTTT
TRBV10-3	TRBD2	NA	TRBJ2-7	CAIRASGRTYEQYF	TGTGCCATCAGGGCTAGCGGGAGGACCTACGAGCAGTACTTC
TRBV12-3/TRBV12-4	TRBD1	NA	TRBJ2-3	CASSLSRTGAQYF	TGTGCCAGCAGTTTATCCCGGACAGGGGCCCAGTATTTT
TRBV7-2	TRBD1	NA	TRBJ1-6	CASSLALRTGGSPLHF	TGTGCCAGCAGCTTAGCGCTTCGGACAGGGGGATCACCCCTCCACTTT
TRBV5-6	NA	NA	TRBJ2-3	CASSFLAQGFNTQYF	TGTGCCAGCAGCTTTCTAGCGCAAGGATTCAATACGCAGTATTTT
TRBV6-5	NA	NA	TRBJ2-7	CASRKRDKNYEQYF	TGTGCCAGCAGAAAACGGGACAAAAACTACGAGCAGTACTTC
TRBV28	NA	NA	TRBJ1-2	CASSLRPWRGGYGYTF	TGTGCCAGCAGTTTGCGGCCGTGGAGGGGAGGCTATGGCTACACCTTC
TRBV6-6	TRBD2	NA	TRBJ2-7	CASRSGTSPDEQYF	TGTGCCAGCAGATCAGGGACTAGCCCCGACGAGCAGTACTTC
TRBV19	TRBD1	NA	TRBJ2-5	CASSIQGAVLETQYF	TGTGCCAGTAGTATACAGGGGGCAGTTTTAGAGACCCAGTACTTC
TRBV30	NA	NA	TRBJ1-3	CAWSDQGLSGNTIYF	TGTGCCTGGAGTGACCAGGGCCTCTCTGGAAACACCATATATTTT
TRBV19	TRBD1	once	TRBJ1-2	CASSLYTGAGSDYGYTF	TGTGCCAGTAGTCTCTACACAGGGGCGGGAAGTGACTATGGCTACACCTTC
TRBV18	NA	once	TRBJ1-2	CASSPAAAPSGGYTF	TGTGCCAGCTCACCGGCGGCAGCCCCCTCGGGAGGCTACACCTTC
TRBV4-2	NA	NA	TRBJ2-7	CASSPRVGGPPYEQYF	TGTGCCAGCAGCCCCCGAGTCGGCGGGCCCCCCTACGAGCAGTACTTC
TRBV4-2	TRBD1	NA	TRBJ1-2	CASSQEGQGARGYTF	TGTGCCAGCAGCCAAGAGGGGCAGGGGGCGAGGGGCTACACCTTC
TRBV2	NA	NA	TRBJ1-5	CASSPTDRNQPQHF	TGTGCCAGCAGCCCGACCGACAGGAATCAGCCCCAGCATTTT
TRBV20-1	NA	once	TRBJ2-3	CSASRGDTQYF	TGCAGTGCTTCCAGAGGCGATACGCAGTATTTT
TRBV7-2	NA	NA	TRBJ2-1	CASSPDYFPTSEQFF	TGTGCCAGCAGCCCCGACTATTTCCCCACCAGTGAGCAGTTCTTC
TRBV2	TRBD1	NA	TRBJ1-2	CASSLGQGRGYTF	TGTGCCAGCAGTTTAGGACAGGGGAGGGGCTACACCTTC
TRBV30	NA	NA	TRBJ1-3	CAWSVQQGFGNTIYF	TGTGCCTGGAGTGTCCAACAGGGATTTGGAAACACCATATATTTT
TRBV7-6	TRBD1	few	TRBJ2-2	CASSFPGGTGGYTGELFF	TGTGCCAGCAGCTTCCCGGGTGGGACAGGGGGCTACACCGGGGAGCTGTTTTTT
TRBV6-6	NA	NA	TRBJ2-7	CASSSTSYEQYF	TGTGCCAGCAGTTCGACAAGTTACGAGCAGTACTTC
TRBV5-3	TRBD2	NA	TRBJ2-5	CARSAPRASGWQETQYF	TGTGCCAGAAGCGCCCCACGGGCTAGCGGGTGGCAAGAGACCCAGTACTTC
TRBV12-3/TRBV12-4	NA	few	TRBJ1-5	CASSLRWNQPQHF	TGTGCCAGCAGCCTCAGATGGAATCAGCCCCAGCATTTT
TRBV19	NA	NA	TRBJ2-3	CASSILSAAGGSTQYF	TGTGCCAGTAGTATTCTTTCAGCGGCTGGGGGGAGTACGCAGTATTTT
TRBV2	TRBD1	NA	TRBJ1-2	CASTPRTGGSYGYTF	TGTGCCAGCACCCCCCGGACAGGGGGCTCCTATGGCTACACCTTC
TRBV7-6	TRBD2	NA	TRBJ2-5	CASSPQLSGRAETQYF	TGTGCCAGCAGCCCCCAACTAAGCGGGAGGGCTGAGACCCAGTACTTC
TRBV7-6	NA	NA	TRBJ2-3	CASSASEVATDTQYF	TGTGCCAGCAGCGCAAGTGAGGTGGCCACAGATACGCAGTATTTT
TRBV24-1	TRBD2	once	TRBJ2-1	CATSEGGLAGSEQFF	TGTGCCACCAGTGAGGGGGGACTAGCGGGAAGTGAGCAGTTCTTC
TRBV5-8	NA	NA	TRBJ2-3	CASSLRGSDTDTQYF	TGTGCCAGCAGCTTGAGGGGGTCTGACACAGATACGCAGTATTTT
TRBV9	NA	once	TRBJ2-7	CASSVGPAYEQYF	TGTGCCAGCAGCGTAGGCCCAGCCTACGAGCAGTACTTC
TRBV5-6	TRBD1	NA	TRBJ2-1	CASSLGIGQGAGEQFF	TGTGCCAGCAGCTTAGGTATTGGACAGGGGGCCGGTGAGCAGTTCTTC
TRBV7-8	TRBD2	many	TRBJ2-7	CASSLALAGGYEQYF	TGTGCCAGCAGCTTAGCCCTAGCGGGAGGCTACGAGCAGTACTTC
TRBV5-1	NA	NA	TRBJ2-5	CASSFLPGRQETQYF	TGCGCCAGCAGCTTCCTTCCTGGTCGGCAAGAGACCCAGTACTTC
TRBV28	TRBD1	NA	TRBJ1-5	CASSLQDRDNQPQHF	TGTGCCAGCAGTTTACAGGACAGGGACAATCAGCCCCAGCATTTT
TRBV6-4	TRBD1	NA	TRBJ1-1	CASSQTGGTEAFF	TGTGCCAGCAGCCAGACAGGGGGCACTGAAGCTTTCTTT
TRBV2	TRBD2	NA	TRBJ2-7	CASSEAGLAGRGEQYF	TGTGCCAGCAGTGAAGCGGGACTAGCGGGGCGGGGCGAGCAGTACTTC
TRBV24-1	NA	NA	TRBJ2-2	CATSPEGAAGELFF	TGTGCCACCAGCCCGGAGGGAGCGGCCGGGGAGCTGTTTTTT
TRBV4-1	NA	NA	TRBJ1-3	CASSQEPFSGNTIYF	TGCGCCAGCAGCCAGGAGCCTTTCTCTGGAAACACCATATATTTT
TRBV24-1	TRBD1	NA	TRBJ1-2	CATSDSRDSRYGYTF	TGTGCCACCAGTGATTCGCGGGACAGTCGCTATGGCTACACCTTC
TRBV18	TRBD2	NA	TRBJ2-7	CASSPGLGPDEQYF	TGTGCCAGCTCCCCTGGACTAGGCCCTGACGAGCAGTACTTC
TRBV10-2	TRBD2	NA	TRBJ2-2	CASRVSGRYTGELFF	TGCGCCAGCAGAGTAAGCGGGAGGTACACCGGGGAGCTGTTTTTT
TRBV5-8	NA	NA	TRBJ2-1	CASSLLPNEQFF	TGTGCCAGCAGCTTACTACCCAATGAGCAGTTCTTC
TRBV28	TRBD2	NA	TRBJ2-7	CASTLGLAGPYEQYF	TGTGCCAGCACCCTGGGACTAGCGGGACCCTACGAGCAGTACTTC
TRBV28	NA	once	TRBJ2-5	CASSHRSREETQYF	TGTGCCAGCAGTCACCGGTCAAGGGAGGAGACCCAGTACTTC